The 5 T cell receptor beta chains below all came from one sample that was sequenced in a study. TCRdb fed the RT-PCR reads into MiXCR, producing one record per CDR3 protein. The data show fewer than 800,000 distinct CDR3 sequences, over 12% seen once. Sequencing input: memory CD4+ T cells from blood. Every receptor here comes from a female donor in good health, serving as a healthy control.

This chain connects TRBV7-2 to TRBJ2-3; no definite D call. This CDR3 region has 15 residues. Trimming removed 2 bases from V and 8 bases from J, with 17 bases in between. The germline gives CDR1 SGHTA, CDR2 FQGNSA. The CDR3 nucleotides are TGTGCCAGCAGCTTACAGTCTAGGCAGATGGGTACGCAGTATTTT. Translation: CASSLQSRQMGTQYF.

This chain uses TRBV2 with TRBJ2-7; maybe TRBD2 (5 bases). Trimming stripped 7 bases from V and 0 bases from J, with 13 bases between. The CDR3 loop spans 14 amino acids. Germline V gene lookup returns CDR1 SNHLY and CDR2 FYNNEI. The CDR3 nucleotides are TGTGCCAGCAAACAAGAGGGTAACTCCTACGAGCAGTACTTC. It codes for CASKQEGNSYEQYF.

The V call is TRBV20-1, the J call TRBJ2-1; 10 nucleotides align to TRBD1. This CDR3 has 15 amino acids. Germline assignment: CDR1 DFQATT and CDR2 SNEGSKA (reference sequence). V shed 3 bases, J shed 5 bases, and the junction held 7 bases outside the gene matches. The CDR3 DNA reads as TGCAGTGCTAGGCCCCCGGGACAGGGGCACAATGAGCAGTTCTTC. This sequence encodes CSARPPGQGHNEQFF.

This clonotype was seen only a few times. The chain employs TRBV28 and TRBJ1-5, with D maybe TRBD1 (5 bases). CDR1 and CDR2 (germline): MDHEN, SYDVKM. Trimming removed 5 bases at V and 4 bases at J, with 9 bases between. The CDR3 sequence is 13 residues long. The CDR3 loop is CASSTGYNQPQHF. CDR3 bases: TGTGCCAGCAGTACAGGTTATAATCAGCCCCAGCATTTT. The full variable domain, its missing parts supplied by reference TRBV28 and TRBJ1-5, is DVKVTQSSRYLVKRTGEKVFLECVQDMDHENMFWYRQDPGLGLRLIYFSYDVKMKEKGDIPEGYSVSREKKERFSLILESASTNQTSMYLCASSTGYNQPQHFGDGTRLSIL.

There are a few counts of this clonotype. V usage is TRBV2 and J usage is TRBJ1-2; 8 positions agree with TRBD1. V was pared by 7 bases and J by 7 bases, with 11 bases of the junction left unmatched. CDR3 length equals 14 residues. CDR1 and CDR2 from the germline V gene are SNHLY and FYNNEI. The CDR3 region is CASTQDRAVPGYTF. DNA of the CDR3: TGTGCCAGCACTCAGGACAGGGCGGTGCCTGGCTACACCTTC.